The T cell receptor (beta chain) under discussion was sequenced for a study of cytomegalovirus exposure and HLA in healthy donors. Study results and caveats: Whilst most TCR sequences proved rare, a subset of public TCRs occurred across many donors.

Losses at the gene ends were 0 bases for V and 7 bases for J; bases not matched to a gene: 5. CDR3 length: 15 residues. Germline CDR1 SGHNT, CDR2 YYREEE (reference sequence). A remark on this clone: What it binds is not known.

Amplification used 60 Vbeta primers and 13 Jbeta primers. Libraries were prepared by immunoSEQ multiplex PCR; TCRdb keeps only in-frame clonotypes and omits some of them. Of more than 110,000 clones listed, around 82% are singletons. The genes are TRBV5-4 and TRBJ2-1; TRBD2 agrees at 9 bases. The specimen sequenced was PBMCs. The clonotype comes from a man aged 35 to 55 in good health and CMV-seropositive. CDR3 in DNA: TGTGCCAGCAGCTTGGTGGCGGGAGGGAGGAATGAGCAGTTCTTC. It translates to CASSLVAGGRNEQFF.